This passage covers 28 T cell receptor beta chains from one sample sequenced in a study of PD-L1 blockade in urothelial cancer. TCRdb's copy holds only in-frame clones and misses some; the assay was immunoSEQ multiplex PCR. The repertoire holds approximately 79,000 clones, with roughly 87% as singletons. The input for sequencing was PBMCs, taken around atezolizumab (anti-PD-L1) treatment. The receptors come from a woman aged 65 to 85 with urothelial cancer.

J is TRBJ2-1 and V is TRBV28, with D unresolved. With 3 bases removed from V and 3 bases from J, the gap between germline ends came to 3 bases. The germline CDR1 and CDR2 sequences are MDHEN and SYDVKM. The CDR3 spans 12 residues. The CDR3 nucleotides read TGTGCCAGCAGTTTTATCTACAATGAGCAGTTCTTC. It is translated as CASSFIYNEQFF.

The chain's CDR3 is CASSTYSSYNSPLHF. The CDR3 DNA reads TGTGCCAGTAGTACCTACAGCTCCTATAATTCACCCCTCCACTTT. The chain joins TRBV19 to TRBJ1-6, with unresolved D. CDR1 and CDR2 from the germline V gene are LNHDA and SQIVND (reference sequence). CDR3 length equals 15 residues. Trimming pared 4 bases from V and 0 bases from J, leaving 7 bases between.

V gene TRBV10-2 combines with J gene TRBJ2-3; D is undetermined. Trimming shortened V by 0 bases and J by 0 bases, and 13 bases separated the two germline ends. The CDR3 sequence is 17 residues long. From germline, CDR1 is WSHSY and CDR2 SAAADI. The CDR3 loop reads CASSESLPGTSTDTQYF. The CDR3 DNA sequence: TGCGCCAGCAGTGAGTCGCTTCCGGGTACTAGCACAGATACGCAGTATTTT.

The CDR3 loop is CATSQNTPGTQYF. The DNA of the CDR3 is TGTGCCACTAGCCAAAACACCCCGGGTACGCAGTATTTT. The chain combines TRBV19 with TRBJ2-3; possibly TRBD2 for D (5 bases). Per germline, CDR1 LNHDA and CDR2 SQIVND (reference sequence). Trimming removed 10 bases from V and 8 bases from J, with 19 bases in between. This CDR3 region has 13 residues.

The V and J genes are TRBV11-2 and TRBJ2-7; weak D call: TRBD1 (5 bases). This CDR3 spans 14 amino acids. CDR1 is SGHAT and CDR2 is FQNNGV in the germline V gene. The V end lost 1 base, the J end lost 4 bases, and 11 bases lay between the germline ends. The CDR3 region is CASSLGGGAYEQYF. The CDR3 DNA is TGTGCCAGCAGCTTAGGCGGTGGGGCTTACGAGCAGTACTTC.

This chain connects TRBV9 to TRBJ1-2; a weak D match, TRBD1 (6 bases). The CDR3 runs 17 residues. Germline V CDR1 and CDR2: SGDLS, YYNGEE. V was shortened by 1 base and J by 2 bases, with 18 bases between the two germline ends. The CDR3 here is CASSVQGAGAGNYGYTF. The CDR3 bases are TGTGCCAGCAGCGTACAAGGTGCAGGGGCAGGGAACTATGGCTACACCTTC.

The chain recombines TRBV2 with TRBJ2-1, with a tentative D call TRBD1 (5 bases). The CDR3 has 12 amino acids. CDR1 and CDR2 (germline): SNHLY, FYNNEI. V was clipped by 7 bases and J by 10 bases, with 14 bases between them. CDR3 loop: CASILGVYEQFF. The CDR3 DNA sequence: TGTGCCAGCATTTTAGGGGTATACGAGCAGTTCTTC.

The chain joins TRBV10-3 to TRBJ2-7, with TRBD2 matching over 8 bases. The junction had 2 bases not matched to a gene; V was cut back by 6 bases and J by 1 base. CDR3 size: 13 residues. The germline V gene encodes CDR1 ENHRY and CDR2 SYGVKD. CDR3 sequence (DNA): TGTGCCATCAGAGGCGGGGGGTCCTACGAGCAGTACTTC. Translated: CAIRGGGSYEQYF.

This CDR3 is CASRETGVFQPQHF. DNA for the CDR3: TGTGCCAGCAGGGAGACAGGGGTATTCCAGCCCCAGCATTTT. The V and J genes are TRBV6-1 and TRBJ1-5; 8 nucleotides line up with TRBD1. The V segment lost 6 bases and the J segment 7 bases; nucleotides outside the gene matches: 8. Germline V gene lookup returns CDR1 MNHNS and CDR2 SASEGT. The CDR3 consists of 14 residues.

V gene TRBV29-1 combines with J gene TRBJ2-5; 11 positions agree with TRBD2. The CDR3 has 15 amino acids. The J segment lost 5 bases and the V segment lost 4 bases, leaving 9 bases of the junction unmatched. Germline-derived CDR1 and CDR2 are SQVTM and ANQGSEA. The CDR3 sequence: CSVGASGGIWETQYF. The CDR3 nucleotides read TGCAGCGTTGGGGCTAGCGGGGGGATTTGGGAGACCCAGTACTTC.

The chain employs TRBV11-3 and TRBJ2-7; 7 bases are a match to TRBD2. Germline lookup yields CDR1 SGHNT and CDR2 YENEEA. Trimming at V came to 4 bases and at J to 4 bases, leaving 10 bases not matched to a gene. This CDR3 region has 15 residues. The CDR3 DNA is TGTGCCAGCAGCTCCGCCGGCCAGGGAGGGTACGAGCAGTACTTC. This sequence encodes CASSSAGQGGYEQYF.

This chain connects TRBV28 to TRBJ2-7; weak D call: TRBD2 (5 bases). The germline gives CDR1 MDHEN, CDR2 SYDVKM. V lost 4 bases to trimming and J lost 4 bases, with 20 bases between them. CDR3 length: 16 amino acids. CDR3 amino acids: CASSSPAARRRYEQYF. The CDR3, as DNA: TGTGCCAGCAGTTCACCAGCGGCCCGGCGGCGATACGAGCAGTACTTC.

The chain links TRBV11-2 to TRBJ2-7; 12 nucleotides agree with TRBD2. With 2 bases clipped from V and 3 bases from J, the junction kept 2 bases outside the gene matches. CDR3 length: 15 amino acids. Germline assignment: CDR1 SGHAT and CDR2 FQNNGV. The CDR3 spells CASSLLAGGNYEQYF. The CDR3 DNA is TGTGCCAGCAGCTTACTAGCGGGGGGGAACTACGAGCAGTACTTC.

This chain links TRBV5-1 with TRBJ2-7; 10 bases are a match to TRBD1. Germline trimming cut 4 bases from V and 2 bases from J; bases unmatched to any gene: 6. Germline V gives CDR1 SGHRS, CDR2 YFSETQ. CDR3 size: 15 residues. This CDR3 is CASSSGTGAPYEQYF. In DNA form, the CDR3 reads TGCGCCAGCAGCAGCGGGACAGGGGCCCCCTACGAGCAGTACTTC. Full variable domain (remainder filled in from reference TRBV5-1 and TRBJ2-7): KAGVTQTPRYLIKTRGQQVTLSCSPISGHRSVSWYQQTPGQGLQFLFEYFSETQRNKGNFPGRFSGRQFSNSRSEMNVSTLELGDSALYLCASSSGTGAPYEQYFGPGTRLTVT.

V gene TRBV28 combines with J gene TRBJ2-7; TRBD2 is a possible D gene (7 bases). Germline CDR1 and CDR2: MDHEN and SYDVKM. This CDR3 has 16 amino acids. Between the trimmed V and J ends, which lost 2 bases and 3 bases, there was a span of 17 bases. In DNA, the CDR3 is TGTGCCAGCAGTTTAATGAGGGGGGGAGAGGTCTACGAGCAGTACTTC. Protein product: CASSLMRGGEVYEQYF.

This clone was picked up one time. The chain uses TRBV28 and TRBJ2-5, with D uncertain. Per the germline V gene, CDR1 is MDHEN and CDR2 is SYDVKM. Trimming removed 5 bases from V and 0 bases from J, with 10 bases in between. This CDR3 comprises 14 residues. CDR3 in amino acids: CASSTTLYQETQYF. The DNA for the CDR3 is TGTGCCAGCAGTACTACCTTGTACCAAGAGACCCAGTACTTC.

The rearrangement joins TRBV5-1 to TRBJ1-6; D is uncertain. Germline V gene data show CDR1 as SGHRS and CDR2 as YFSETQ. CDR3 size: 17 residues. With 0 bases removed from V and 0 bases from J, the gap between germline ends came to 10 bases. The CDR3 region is CASSLGGSYSYNSPLHF. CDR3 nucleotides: TGCGCCAGCAGCTTGGGAGGCAGCTACTCCTATAATTCACCCCTCCACTTT.

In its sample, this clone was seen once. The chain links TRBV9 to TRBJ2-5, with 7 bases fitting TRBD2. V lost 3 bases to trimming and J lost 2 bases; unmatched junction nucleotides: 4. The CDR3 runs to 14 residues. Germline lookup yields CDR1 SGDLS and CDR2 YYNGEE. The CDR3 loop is CASSDGGGQETQYF. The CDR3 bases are TGTGCCAGCAGCGACGGCGGGGGACAAGAGACCCAGTACTTC.

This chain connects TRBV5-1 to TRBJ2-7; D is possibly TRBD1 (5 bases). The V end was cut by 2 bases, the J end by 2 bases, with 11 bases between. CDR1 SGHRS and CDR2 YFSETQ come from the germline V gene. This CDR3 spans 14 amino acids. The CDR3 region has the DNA TGCGCCAGCAGCTTAGCAGGGCCACCCTACGAGCAGTACTTC. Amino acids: CASSLAGPPYEQYF.

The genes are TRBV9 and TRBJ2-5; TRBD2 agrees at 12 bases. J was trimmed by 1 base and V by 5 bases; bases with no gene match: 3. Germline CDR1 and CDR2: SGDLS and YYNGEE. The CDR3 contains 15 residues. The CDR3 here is CASSASGGVQETQYF. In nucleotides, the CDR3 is TGTGCCAGCAGTGCTAGCGGGGGGGTCCAAGAGACCCAGTACTTC.

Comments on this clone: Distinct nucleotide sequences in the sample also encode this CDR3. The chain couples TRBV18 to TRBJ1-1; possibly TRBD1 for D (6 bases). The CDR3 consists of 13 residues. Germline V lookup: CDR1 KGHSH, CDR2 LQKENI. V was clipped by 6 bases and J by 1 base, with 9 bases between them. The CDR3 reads CASSLQGNTEAFF. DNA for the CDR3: TGTGCCAGCTCTCTACAGGGGAACACTGAAGCTTTCTTT. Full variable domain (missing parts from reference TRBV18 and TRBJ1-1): NAGVMQNPRHLVRRRGQEARLRCSPMKGHSHVYWYRQLPEEGLKFMVYLQKENIIDESGMPKERFSAEFPKEGPSILRIQQVVRGDSAAYFCASSLQGNTEAFFGQGTRLTVV.

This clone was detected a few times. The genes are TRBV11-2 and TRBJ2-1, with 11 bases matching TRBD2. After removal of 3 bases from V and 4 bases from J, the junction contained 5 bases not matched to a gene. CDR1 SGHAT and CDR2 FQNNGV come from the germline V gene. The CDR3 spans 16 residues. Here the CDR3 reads CASSFRLAGIYNEQFF. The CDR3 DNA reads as TGTGCCAGCAGCTTCCGACTAGCGGGGATATACAATGAGCAGTTCTTC.

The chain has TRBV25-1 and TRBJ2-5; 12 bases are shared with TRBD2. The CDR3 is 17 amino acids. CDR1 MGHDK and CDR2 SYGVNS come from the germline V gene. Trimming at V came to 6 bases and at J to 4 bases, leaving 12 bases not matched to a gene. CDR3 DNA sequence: TGTGCCAGCAGGGGGATCGGCATACTAGCGGGGGGAGAGACCCAGTACTTC. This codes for CASRGIGILAGGETQYF.

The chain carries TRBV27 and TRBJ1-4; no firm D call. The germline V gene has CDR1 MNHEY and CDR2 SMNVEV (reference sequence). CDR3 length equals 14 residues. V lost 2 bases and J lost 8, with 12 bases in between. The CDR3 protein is CASSLAGYGEKLFF. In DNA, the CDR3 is TGTGCCAGCAGTTTAGCTGGGTACGGGGAAAAACTGTTTTTT.

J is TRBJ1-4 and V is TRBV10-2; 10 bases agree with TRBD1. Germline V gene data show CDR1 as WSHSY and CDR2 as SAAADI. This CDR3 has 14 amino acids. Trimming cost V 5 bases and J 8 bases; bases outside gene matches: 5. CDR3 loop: CASSLTGGWEKLFF. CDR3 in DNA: TGCGCCAGCAGTTTGACAGGGGGCTGGGAAAAACTGTTTTTT.

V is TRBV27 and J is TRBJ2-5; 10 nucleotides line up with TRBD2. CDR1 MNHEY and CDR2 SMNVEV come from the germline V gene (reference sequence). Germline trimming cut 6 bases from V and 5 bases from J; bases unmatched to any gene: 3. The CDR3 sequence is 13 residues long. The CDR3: CASRASGSETQYF. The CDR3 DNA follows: TGTGCCAGCAGGGCTAGCGGGAGTGAGACCCAGTACTTC.

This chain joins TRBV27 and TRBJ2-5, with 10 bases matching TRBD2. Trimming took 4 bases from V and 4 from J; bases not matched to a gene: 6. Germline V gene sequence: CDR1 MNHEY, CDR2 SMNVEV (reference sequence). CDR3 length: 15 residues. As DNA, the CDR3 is TGTGCCAGCAGTTATAGCGGGAGGTCTGGAGAGACCCAGTACTTC. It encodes CASSYSGRSGETQYF.

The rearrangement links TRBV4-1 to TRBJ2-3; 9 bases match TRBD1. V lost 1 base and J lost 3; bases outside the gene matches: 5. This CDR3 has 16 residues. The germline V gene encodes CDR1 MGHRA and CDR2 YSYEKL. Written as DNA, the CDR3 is TGCGCCAGCAGCCAAGGGCTCGGGACAGGGACAGATACGCAGTATTTT. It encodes CASSQGLGTGTDTQYF.